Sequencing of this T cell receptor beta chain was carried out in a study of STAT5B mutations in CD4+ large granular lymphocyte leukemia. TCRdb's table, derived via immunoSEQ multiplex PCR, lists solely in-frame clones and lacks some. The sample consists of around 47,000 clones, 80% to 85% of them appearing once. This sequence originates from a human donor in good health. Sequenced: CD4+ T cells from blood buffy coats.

The CDR3 coding sequence is TGTGCCAGCAGCGTTAGCGGTACCTACAATGAGCAGTTCTTC. Translation gives CASSVSGTYNEQFF. V is TRBV9 and J is TRBJ2-1, with a weak D call TRBD2 (6 bases). The CDR3 is 14 amino acids. The V gene's germline CDR1 is SGDLS and CDR2 YYNGEE. Between the trimmed V and J ends, which lost 2 bases and 2 bases, there was a span of 8 bases.